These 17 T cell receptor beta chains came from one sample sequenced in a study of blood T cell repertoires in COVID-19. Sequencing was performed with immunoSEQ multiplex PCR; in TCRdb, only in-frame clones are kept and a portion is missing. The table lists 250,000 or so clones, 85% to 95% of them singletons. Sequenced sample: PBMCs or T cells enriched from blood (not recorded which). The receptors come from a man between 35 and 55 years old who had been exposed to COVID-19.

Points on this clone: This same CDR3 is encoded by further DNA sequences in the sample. The CDR3, as DNA: TGTGCCAGCTCACCAGGGCAGAACTACGAGCAGTACTTC. As protein: CASSPGQNYEQYF. The chain links TRBV18 to TRBJ2-7; D unclear. The V end lost 2 bases, the J end lost 3 bases, and 8 bases lay between the germline ends. The CDR3 has 13 residues. Germline V gene sequence: CDR1 KGHSH, CDR2 LQKENI.

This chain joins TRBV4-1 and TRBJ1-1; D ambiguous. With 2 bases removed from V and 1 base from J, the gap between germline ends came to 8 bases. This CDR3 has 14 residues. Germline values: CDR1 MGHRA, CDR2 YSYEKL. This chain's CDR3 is CASSQPRANTEAFF. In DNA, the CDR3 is TGCGCCAGCAGCCAACCTCGCGCGAACACTGAAGCTTTCTTT.

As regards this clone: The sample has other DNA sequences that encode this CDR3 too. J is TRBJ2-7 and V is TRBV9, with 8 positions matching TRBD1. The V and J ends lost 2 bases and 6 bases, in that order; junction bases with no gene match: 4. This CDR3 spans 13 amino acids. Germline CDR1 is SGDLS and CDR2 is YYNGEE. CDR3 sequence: CASSVTGASEQYF. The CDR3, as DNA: TGTGCCAGCAGCGTGACAGGGGCGAGCGAGCAGTACTTC.

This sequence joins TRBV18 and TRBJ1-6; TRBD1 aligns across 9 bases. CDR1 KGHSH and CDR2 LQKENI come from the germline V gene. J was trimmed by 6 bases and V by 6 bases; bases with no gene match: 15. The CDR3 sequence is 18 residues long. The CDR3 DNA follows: TGTGCCAGCTCCGTACTACCGCCGGGACAGGGTACTAATTCACCCCTCCACTTT. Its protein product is CASSVLPPGQGTNSPLHF.

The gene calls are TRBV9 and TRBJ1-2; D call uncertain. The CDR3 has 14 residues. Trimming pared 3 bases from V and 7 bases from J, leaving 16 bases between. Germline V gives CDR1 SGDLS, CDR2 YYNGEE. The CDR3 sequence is CASSASRALVGYTF. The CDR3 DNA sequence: TGTGCCAGCAGCGCCTCACGAGCCCTCGTTGGCTACACCTTC. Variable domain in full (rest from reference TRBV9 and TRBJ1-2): DSGVTQTPKHLITATGQRVTLRCSPRSGDLSVYWYQQSLDQGLQFLIQYYNGEERAKGNILERFSAQQFPDLHSELNLSSLELGDSALYFCASSASRALVGYTFGSGTRLTVV.

Written as DNA, the CDR3 is TGTGCCAGCAGTTTTGCCGGGACAGGCCTGTCACAGTACTTC. Translating gives CASSFAGTGLSQYF. The chain couples TRBV28 to TRBJ2-5, with TRBD1 identical over 8 bases. This CDR3 comprises 14 residues. J was trimmed by 11 bases and V by 3 bases; bases with no gene match: 11. CDR1 and CDR2 (germline): MDHEN, SYDVKM.

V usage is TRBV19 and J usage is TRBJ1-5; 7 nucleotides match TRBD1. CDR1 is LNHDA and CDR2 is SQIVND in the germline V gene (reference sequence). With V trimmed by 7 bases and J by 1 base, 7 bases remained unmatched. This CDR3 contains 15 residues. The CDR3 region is CASITKQGSNQPQHF. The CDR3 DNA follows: TGTGCCAGTATCACAAAACAGGGGAGCAATCAGCCCCAGCATTTT.

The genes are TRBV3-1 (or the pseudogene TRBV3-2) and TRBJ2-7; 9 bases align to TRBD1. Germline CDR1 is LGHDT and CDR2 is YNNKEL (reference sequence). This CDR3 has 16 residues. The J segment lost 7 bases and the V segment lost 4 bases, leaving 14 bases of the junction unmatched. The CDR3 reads CASSLARGQGSGEQYF. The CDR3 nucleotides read TGTGCCAGCAGCCTCGCAAGGGGACAGGGTTCGGGTGAGCAGTACTTC.

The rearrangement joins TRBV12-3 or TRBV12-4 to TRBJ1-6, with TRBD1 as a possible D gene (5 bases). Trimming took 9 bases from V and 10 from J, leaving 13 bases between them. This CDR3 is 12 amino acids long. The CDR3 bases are TGTGCCAGTAGCGGAAGGGGATCACCCCTCCACTTT. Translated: CASSGRGSPLHF.

The CDR3, as DNA: TGCGCCAGCAGCTTCGGGGATAACTACGAGCAGTACTTC. The encoded protein is CASSFGDNYEQYF. The chain recombines TRBV5-1 with TRBJ2-7; tentative D call: TRBD2 (5 bases). Looked up from germline, CDR1 is SGHRS and CDR2 is YFSETQ. The CDR3 contains 13 residues. Trimming cost V 2 bases and J 3 bases, with 9 bases left between them.

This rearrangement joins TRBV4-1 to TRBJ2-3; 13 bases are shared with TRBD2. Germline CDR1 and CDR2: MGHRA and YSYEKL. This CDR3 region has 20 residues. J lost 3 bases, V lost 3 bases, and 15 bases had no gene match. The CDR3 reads CASSHPGLAGDYWGTDTQYF. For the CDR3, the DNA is TGCGCCAGCAGCCACCCAGGACTAGCGGGAGATTATTGGGGAACAGATACGCAGTATTTT.

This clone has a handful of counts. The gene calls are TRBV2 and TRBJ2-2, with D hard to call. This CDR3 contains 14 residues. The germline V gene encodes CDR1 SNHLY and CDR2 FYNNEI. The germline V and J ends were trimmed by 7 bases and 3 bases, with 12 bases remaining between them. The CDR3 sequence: CASKYATYTGELFF. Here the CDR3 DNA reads TGTGCCAGCAAATACGCCACATACACCGGGGAGCTGTTTTTT.

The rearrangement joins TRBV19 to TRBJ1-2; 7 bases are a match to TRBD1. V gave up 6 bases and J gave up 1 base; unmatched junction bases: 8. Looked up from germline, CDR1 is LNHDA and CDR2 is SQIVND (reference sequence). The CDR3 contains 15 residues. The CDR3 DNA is TGTGCCAGTAGGCTGACAGGGCCGGATAACTATGGCTACACCTTC. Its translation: CASRLTGPDNYGYTF. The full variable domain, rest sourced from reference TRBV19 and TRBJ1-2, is DGGITQSPKYLFRKEGQNVTLSCEQNLNHDAMYWYRQDPGQGLRLIYYSQIVNDFQKGDIAEGYSVSREKKESFPLTVTSAQKNPTAFYLCASRLTGPDNYGYTFGSGTRLTVV.

CDR3 DNA: TGTGCCATCAAGGGGCCAGGGGAAAATTCACCCCTCCACTTT. Protein: CAIKGPGENSPLHF. This chain links TRBV10-3 with TRBJ1-6; a possible D gene is TRBD1 (6 bases). CDR1 is ENHRY, CDR2 SYGVKD, per germline. Trimming pared 7 bases from V and 7 bases from J, leaving 14 bases between. There are 14 residues in the CDR3.

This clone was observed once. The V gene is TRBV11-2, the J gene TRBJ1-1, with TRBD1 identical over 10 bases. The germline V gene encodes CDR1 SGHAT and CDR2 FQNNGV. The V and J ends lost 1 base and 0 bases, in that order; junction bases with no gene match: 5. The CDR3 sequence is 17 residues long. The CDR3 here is CASSLGGQGLMNTEAFF. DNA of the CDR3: TGTGCCAGCAGCTTAGGGGGACAGGGGTTGATGAACACTGAAGCTTTCTTT.

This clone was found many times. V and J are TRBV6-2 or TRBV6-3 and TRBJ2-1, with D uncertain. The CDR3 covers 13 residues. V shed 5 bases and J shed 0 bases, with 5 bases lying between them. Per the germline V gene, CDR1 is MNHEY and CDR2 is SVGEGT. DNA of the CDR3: TGTGCCAGCAGTCCCCGCTCCTACAATGAGCAGTTCTTC. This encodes CASSPRSYNEQFF.

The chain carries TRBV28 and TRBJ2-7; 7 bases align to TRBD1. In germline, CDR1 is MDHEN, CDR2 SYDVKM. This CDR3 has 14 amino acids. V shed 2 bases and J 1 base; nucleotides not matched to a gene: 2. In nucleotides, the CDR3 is TGTGCCAGCAGTTTAATGGGACAGTCCTACGAGCAGTACTTC. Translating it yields CASSLMGQSYEQYF.